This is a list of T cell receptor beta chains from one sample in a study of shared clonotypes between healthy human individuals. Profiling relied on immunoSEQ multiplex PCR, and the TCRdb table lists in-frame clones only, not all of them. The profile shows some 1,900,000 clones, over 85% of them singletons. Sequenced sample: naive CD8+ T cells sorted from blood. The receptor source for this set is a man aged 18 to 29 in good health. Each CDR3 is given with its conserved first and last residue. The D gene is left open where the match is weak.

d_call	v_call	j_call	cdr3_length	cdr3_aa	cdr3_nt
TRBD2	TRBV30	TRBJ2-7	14	CAWSWLAGLDEQYF	TGTGCCTGGAGTTGGCTAGCGGGATTGGACGAGCAGTACTTC
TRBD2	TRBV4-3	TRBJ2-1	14	CASSQVGGSWEQFF	TGCGCCAGCAGCCAAGTGGGCGGGAGTTGGGAGCAGTTCTTC
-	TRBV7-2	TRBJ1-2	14	CASSLDNSNYGYTF	TGTGCCAGCAGCTTAGACAACTCTAACTATGGCTACACCTTC
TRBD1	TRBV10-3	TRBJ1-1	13	CAISESTGAEAFF	TGTGCCATCAGTGAGTCGACAGGGGCTGAAGCTTTCTTT
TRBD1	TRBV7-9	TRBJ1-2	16	CASSSGDREANYGYTF	TGTGCCAGCAGCTCAGGGGACAGGGAAGCTAACTATGGCTACACCTTC
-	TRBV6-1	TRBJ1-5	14	CASSDIPGFQPQHF	TGTGCCAGCAGTGATATACCAGGTTTTCAGCCCCAGCATTTT
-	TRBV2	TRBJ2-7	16	CASSESLDEDIYEQYF	TGTGCCAGCAGTGAATCTCTGGACGAGGACATCTACGAGCAGTACTTC
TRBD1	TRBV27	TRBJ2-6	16	CASRDWDSSGANVLTF	TGTGCCAGCAGGGACTGGGACAGCTCTGGGGCCAACGTCCTGACTTTC
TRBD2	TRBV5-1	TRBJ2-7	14	CASSLATSGGEQYF	TGCGCCAGCAGCTTGGCGACTAGCGGGGGCGAGCAGTACTTC
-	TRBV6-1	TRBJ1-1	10	CASSEAGAFF	TGTGCCAGCAGTGAAGCTGGCGCTTTCTTT
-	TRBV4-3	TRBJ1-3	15	CASSQDIGAGNTIYF	TGCGCCAGCAGCCAAGATATAGGGGCCGGAAACACCATATATTTT
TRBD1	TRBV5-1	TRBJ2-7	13	CASSTRTGFEQYF	TGCGCCAGCAGCACCCGGACAGGGTTCGAGCAGTACTTC
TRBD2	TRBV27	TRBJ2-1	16	CASSGLAGFSYNEQFF	TGTGCCAGCAGCGGACTAGCTGGATTCTCCTACAATGAGCAGTTCTTC
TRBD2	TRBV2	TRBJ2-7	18	CASSFLAGGTGRDYEQYF	TGTGCCAGCAGTTTTCTAGCGGGAGGGACGGGGAGGGACTACGAGCAGTACTTC